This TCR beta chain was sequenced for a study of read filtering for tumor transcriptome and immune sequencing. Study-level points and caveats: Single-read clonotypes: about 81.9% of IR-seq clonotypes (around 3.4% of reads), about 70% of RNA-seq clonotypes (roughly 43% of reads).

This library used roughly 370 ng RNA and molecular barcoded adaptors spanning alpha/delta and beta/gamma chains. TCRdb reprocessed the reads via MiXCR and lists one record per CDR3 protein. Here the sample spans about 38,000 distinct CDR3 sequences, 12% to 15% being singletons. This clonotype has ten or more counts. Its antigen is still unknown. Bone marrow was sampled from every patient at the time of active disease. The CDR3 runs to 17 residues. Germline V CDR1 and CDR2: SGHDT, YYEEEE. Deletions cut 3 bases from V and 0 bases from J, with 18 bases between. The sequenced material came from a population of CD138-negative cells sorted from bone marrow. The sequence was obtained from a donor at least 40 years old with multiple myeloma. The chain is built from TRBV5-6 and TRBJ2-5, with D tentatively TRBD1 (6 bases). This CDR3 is CASSSNREGKYQETQYF. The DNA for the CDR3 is TGTGCCAGCAGCTCCAACAGGGAAGGGAAGTACCAAGAGACCCAGTACTTC.